This TCR beta chain was documented in a study of cytomegalovirus exposure and HLA in healthy donors. Study conclusions and caveats: Most TCR sequences were rare, but some public TCRs occurred in many donors. The classifier, whose performance was assessed in both the original and validation cohorts, reportedly diagnosed cytomegalovirus status with high specificity and sensitivity.

V trimming: 4 bases; J trimming: 2 bases; junction bases outside the gene matches: 8. CDR3 length equals 17 residues. Germline lookup yields CDR1 MDHEN and CDR2 SYDVKM. On this clone itself: Its matching antigen is unknown.

Assay: immunoSEQ multiplex PCR; the TCRdb copy retains only in-frame clones and omits some. In the table there are about 63,000 clones, 89% of which are singletons. The chain joins TRBV28 to TRBJ2-7; 13 bases align to TRBD2. Material for sequencing was PBMCs. The TCR was taken from a woman in her late teens or twenties in good health and CMV-seronegative. CDR3 DNA: TGTGCCAGCAGTTCCGCGGGACTAGCGGGGTTTACCTACGAGCAGTACTTC. It translates to CASSSAGLAGFTYEQYF.